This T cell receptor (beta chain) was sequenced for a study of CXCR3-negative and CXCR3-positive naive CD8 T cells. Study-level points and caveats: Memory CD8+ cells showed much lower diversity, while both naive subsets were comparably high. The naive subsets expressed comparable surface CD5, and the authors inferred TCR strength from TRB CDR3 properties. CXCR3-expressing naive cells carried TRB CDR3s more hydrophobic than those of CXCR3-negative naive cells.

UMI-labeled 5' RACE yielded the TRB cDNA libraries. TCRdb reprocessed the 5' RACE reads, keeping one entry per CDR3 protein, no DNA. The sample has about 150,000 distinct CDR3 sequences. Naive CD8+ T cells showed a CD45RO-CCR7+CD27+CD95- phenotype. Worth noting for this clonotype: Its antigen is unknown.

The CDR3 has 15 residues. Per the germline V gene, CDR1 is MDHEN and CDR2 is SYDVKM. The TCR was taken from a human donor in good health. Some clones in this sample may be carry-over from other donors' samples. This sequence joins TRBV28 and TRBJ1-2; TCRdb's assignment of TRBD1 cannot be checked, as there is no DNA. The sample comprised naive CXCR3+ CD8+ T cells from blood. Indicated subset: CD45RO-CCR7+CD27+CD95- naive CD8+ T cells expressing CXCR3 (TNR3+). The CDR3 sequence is CASSSGTGGFYGYTF.